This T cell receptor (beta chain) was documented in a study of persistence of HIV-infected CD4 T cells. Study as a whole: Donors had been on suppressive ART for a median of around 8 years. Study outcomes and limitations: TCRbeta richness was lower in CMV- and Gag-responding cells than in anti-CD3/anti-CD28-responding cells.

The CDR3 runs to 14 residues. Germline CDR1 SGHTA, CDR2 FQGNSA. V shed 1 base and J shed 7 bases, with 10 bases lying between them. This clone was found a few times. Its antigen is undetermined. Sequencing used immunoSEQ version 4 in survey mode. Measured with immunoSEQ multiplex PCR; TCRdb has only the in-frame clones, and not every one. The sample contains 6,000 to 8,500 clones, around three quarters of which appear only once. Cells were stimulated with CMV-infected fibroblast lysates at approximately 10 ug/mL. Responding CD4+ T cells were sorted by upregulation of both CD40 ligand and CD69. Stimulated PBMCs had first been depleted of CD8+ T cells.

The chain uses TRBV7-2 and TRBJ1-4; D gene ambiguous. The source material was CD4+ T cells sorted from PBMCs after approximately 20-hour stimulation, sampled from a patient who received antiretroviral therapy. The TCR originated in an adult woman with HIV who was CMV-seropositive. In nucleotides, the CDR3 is TGTGCCAGCAGCTTAGGTGGCAGGAGTGAAAAACTGTTTTTT. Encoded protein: CASSLGGRSEKLFF.